These 21 T cell receptor beta chains share one sample of origin, sequenced in a study of blood T cell repertoires in COVID-19. The protocol was immunoSEQ multiplex PCR, while the TCRdb copy is restricted to in-frame clones and leaves out a portion. The sample contains over 150,000 clones, 89% of which appear only once. Specimen: peripheral blood. These receptors originate from a man younger than 35 who had recovered from COVID-19.

The V call is TRBV29-1, the J call TRBJ2-5; a possible D gene is TRBD1 (5 bases). The CDR3 is 13 amino acids. The germline V gene has CDR1 SQVTM and CDR2 ANQGSEA. V gave up 1 base and J gave up 6 bases, with 12 bases separating them. The CDR3 DNA follows: TGCAGCGTTGAAGGCCAGGGTAAAAAGACCCAGTACTTC. Translation: CSVEGQGKKTQYF.

The chain uses TRBV19 and TRBJ2-7, with TRBD2 matching over 7 bases. The CDR3 covers 14 residues. V dropped 1 base and J dropped 4; count of bases not matched to a gene: 4. Germline CDR1 and CDR2: LNHDA and SQIVND (reference sequence). The CDR3 here is CASSIVAGVYEQYF. The DNA of the CDR3 is TGTGCCAGTAGTATAGTGGCGGGAGTTTACGAGCAGTACTTC.

The gene calls are TRBV29-1 and TRBJ2-5; 11 bases line up with TRBD1. Germline assignment: CDR1 SQVTM and CDR2 ANQGSEA. V was pared by 0 bases and J by 4 bases, with 10 bases of the junction left unmatched. The CDR3 runs to 17 residues. The CDR3 DNA follows: TGCAGCGTTGAAGATCTTCAAGGACAGGGGGCCCCAGAGACCCAGTACTTC. The encoded protein is CSVEDLQGQGAPETQYF.

The gene calls are TRBV6-2 or TRBV6-3 and TRBJ2-7; TRBD2 agrees at 14 bases. There are 16 residues in the CDR3. The germline V gene has CDR1 MNHEY and CDR2 SVGEGT. V gave up 7 bases and J gave up 5 bases; unmatched junction bases: 10. The chain's CDR3 is CASIPTGTSGSHEQYF. The DNA of the CDR3 is TGTGCCAGCATCCCAACCGGGACTAGCGGGAGCCACGAGCAGTACTTC.

The CDR3 region is CASRVSSYNEQFF. The CDR3 nucleotides are TGTGCCAGCAGGGTGAGCTCCTACAATGAGCAGTTCTTC. J is TRBJ2-1 and V is TRBV6-5, with D unresolved. Germline V gene lookup returns CDR1 MNHEY and CDR2 SVGAGI. This CDR3 has 13 residues. V lost 6 bases and J 0 bases, leaving 6 bases between the germline ends.

This rearrangement joins TRBV18 to TRBJ2-1, with 7 bases aligning to TRBD1. This CDR3 comprises 15 residues. Per the germline V gene, CDR1 is KGHSH and CDR2 is LQKENI. V lost 5 bases, J lost 8 bases, and 12 bases stayed unmatched. The CDR3 sequence is CASSGSQGDPYEQFF. In DNA, the CDR3 is TGTGCCAGCTCAGGGTCGCAGGGGGACCCCTATGAGCAGTTCTTC.

This sequence joins TRBV5-1 and TRBJ1-2; TRBD1 matches 7 bases. This CDR3 comprises 13 residues. J lost 6 bases, V lost 1 base, and 3 bases had no gene match. Per germline, CDR1 SGHRS and CDR2 YFSETQ. CDR3 nucleotide sequence: TGCGCCAGCAGCTTGACAGGGGACGATGGCTACACCTTC. This translates into CASSLTGDDGYTF.

The chain uses TRBV30 and TRBJ2-7; 8 bases are a match to TRBD1. The CDR3 covers 12 residues. V was clipped by 5 bases and J by 5 bases; unmatched bases: 5. Germline V gene lookup returns CDR1 GTSNPN and CDR2 SVGIG (reference sequence). CDR3 DNA: TGTGCCTGGGGGGGGACAGGCAACGAGCAGTACTTC. This codes for CAWGGTGNEQYF.

The chain recombines TRBV11-3 with TRBJ2-7; D unresolved. The CDR3 has 12 amino acids. Germline V CDR1 and CDR2: SGHNT, YENEEA. V was cut by 0 bases and J by 3 bases, with 3 bases left in between. CDR3 loop: CASSLDGYEQYF. CDR3 sequence (DNA): TGTGCCAGCAGCTTAGACGGCTACGAGCAGTACTTC.

The chain joins TRBV6-5 to TRBJ1-1; D might be TRBD1 (6 bases). The CDR3 has 13 residues. Germline CDR1 is MNHEY and CDR2 is SVGAGI. Trimming took 10 bases from V and 2 from J, leaving 14 bases between them. The DNA of the CDR3 is TGTGCCACATTTCGGGGGGGCAACACTGAAGCTTTCTTT. Its protein is CATFRGGNTEAFF.

The J gene is TRBJ2-3, the V gene TRBV6-6; 7 nucleotides agree with TRBD1. The CDR3 runs to 14 residues. V shed 2 bases, J shed 5 bases, and the junction held 4 bases outside the gene matches. Germline V CDR1 and CDR2: MNHNY, SVGAGI (reference sequence). The CDR3 nucleotides read TGTGCCAGCAGTTACGATAGGGGGCGAGATACGCAGTATTTT. The encoded protein is CASSYDRGRDTQYF.

The V gene is TRBV7-8, the J gene TRBJ2-3, with 9 bases fitting TRBD2. Germline V gene lookup returns CDR1 SGHVS and CDR2 FQNEAQ. J gave up 4 bases and V 7 bases, and 15 bases lay outside the gene matches. The CDR3 sequence is 17 residues long. CDR3: CASKSWASGRRADTQYF. For the CDR3, the DNA is TGTGCCAGCAAGTCCTGGGCGAGCGGGAGGCGGGCAGATACGCAGTATTTT. The complete variable domain, with remaining parts taken from reference TRBV7-8 and TRBJ2-3, reads GAGVSQSPRYKVAKRGQDVALRCDPISGHVSLFWYQQALGQGPEFLTYFQNEAQLDKSGLPSDRFFAERPEGSVSTLKIQRTQQEDSAVYLCASKSWASGRRADTQYFGPGTRLTVL.

CDR3 residues: CASSSRGGVDGYTF. The DNA of the CDR3 is TGTGCCAGCAGTTCTCGGGGAGGCGTCGATGGCTACACCTTC. This rearrangement joins TRBV5-4 to TRBJ1-2, with unresolved D. Trimming shortened V by 5 bases and J by 6 bases, and 17 bases separated the two germline ends. This CDR3 comprises 14 residues. Germline V gene data show CDR1 as SGHNT and CDR2 as YYREEE (reference sequence).

The genes are TRBV27 and TRBJ1-2; D perhaps matches TRBD1 (6 bases). The CDR3 spans 15 residues. V gave up 3 bases and J gave up 4 bases, with 15 bases separating them. CDR1 MNHEY and CDR2 SMNVEV come from the germline V gene (reference sequence). The CDR3 nucleotides read TGTGCCAGCAGTTTCTCAGGGGATTTCGGCTATGGCTACACCTTC. This translates into CASSFSGDFGYGYTF.

The genes are TRBV5-1 and TRBJ1-2; 10 nucleotides match TRBD1. Germline V gives CDR1 SGHRS, CDR2 YFSETQ. V was pared by 3 bases and J by 0 bases, with 11 bases of the junction left unmatched. This CDR3 comprises 18 residues. The CDR3 nucleotides read TGCGCCAGCAGCTCGGGACAGGGGATAGAACTCTCTAACTATGGCTACACCTTC. Translation: CASSSGQGIELSNYGYTF.

This chain connects TRBV21-1 to TRBJ1-6; no check of the table's D call, TRBD1, against the DNA was made. TRBV21-1 is a listed pseudogene. The CDR3 spans 15 residues. This chain's CDR3 is CASRTRVRVDSPLHF. In DNA form, the CDR3 reads TGTGCCAGCAGAACCAGGGTTAGGGTGGATTCACCCCTCCACTTT.

The gene calls are TRBV7-8 and TRBJ2-7, with a weak D call TRBD2 (6 bases). CDR3 size: 13 residues. Germline V lookup: CDR1 SGHVS, CDR2 FQNEAQ. V was pared by 7 bases and J by 4 bases, with 14 bases between. The DNA for the CDR3 is TGTGCCAGCACTAGTGGAGGGCCGTACGAGCAGTACTTC. Its protein product is CASTSGGPYEQYF.

This chain joins TRBV28 and TRBJ1-2; 7 nucleotides match TRBD1. Germline loops: CDR1 MDHEN, CDR2 SYDVKM. The CDR3 has 14 residues. The junction had 11 bases not matched to a gene; V was cut back by 8 bases and J by 5 bases. The CDR3 region has the DNA TGTGCCAGCCTCTCATTCACAGGGGATTATGGCTACACCTTC. Its translation is CASLSFTGDYGYTF.

The rearrangement joins TRBV27 to TRBJ2-2; no firm D call. Germline V gives CDR1 MNHEY, CDR2 SMNVEV (reference sequence). This CDR3 is 15 amino acids long. V gave up 5 bases and J gave up 4 bases, with 14 bases separating them. CDR3 in DNA: TGTGCCAGCAGTCTAACGAGGTTGGGCACCGGGGAGCTGTTTTTT. Translating it yields CASSLTRLGTGELFF.

The chain joins TRBV19 to TRBJ2-1, with a possible D match to TRBD2 (6 bases). The germline CDR1 and CDR2 sequences are LNHDA and SQIVND (reference sequence). The V and J ends lost 10 bases and 6 bases respectively, with 16 bases between them. This CDR3 spans 13 amino acids. The CDR3 nucleotides are TGTGCCACCCGCCGGGACTGGAGCAATGAGCAGTTCTTC. It codes for CATRRDWSNEQFF.

V gene TRBV2 combines with J gene TRBJ2-1, with 13 positions matching TRBD2. CDR1 is SNHLY, CDR2 FYNNEI, per germline. V gave up 8 bases and J gave up 7 bases; unmatched junction bases: 8. This CDR3 has 15 amino acids. CDR3 nucleotides: TGTGCCAGCCGCGAACTAGCGGGAGGGTGGAATGAGCAGTTCTTC. Amino acid sequence: CASRELAGGWNEQFF.